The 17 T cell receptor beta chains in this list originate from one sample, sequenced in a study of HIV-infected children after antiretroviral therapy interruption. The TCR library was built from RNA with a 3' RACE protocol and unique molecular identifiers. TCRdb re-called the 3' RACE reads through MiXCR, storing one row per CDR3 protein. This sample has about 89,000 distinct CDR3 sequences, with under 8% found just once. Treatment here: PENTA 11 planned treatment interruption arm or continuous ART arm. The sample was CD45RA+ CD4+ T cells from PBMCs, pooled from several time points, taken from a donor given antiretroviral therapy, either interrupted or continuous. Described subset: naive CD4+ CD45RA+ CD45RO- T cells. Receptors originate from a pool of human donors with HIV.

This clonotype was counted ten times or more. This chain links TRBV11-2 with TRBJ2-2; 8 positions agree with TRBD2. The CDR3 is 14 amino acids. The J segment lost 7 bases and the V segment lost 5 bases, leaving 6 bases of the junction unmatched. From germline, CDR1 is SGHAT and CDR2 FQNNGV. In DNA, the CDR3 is TGTGCCAGCAGCCCGGGAGGGGTGAGCGGGGAGCTGTTTTTT. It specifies CASSPGGVSGELFF.

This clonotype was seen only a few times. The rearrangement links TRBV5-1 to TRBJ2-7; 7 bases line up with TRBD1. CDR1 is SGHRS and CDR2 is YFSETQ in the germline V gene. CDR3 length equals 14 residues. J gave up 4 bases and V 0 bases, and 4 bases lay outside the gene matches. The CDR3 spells CASSLVDRDYEQYF. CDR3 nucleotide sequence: TGCGCCAGCAGCTTGGTCGACAGGGATTACGAGCAGTACTTC.

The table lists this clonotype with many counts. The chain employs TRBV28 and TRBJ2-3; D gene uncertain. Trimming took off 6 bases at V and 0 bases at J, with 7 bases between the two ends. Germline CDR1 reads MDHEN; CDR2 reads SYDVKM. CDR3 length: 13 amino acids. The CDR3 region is CASSLWSTDTQYF. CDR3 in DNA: TGTGCCAGCAGCCTCTGGAGCACAGATACGCAGTATTTT. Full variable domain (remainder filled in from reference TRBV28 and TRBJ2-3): DVKVTQSSRYLVKRTGEKVFLECVQDMDHENMFWYRQDPGLGLRLIYFSYDVKMKEKGDIPEGYSVSREKKERFSLILESASTNQTSMYLCASSLWSTDTQYFGPGTRLTVL.

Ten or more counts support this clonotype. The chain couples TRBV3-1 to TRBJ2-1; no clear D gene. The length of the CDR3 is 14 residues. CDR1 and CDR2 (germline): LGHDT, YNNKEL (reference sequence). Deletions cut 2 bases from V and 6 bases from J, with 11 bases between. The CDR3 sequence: CASSQNAQINEQFF. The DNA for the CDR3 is TGTGCCAGCAGCCAAAACGCACAGATCAATGAGCAGTTCTTC.

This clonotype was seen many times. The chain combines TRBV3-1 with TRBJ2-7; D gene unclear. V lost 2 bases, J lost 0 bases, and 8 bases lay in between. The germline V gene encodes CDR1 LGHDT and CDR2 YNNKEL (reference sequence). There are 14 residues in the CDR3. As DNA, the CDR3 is TGTGCCAGCAGCCAAAAGGGTAGCTCCTACGAGCAGTACTTC. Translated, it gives CASSQKGSSYEQYF.

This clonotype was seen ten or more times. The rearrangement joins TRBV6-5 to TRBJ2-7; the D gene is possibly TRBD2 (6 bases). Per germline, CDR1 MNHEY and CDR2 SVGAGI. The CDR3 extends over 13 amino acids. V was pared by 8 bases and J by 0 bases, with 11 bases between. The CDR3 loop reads CASARRGSYEQYF. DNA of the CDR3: TGTGCCAGCGCCCGGCGGGGCTCCTACGAGCAGTACTTC.

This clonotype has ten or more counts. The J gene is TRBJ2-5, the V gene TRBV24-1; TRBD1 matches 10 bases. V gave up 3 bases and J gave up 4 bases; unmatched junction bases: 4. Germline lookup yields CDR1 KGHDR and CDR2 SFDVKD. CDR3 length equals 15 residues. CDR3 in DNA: TGTGCCACCAGTGATCCTGGGACAGGGGTAGAGACCCAGTACTTC. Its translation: CATSDPGTGVETQYF.

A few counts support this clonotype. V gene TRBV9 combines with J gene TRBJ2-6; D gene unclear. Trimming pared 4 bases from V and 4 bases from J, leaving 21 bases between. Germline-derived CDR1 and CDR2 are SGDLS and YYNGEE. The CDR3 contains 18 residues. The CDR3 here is CASSQTRTFVSGANVLTF. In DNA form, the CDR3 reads TGTGCCAGCAGCCAAACGAGGACCTTTGTGTCCGGGGCCAACGTCCTGACTTTC.

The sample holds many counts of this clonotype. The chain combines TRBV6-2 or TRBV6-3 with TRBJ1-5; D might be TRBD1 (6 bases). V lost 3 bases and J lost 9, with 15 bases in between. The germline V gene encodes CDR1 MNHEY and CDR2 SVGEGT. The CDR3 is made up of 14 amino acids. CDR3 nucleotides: TGTGCCAGCAGTTATATGGACAGTCAAGGGCCCCAGCATTTT. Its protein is CASSYMDSQGPQHF.

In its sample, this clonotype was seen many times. CDR3 sequence (DNA): TGTGCCATCAGTGTTGGGACAGGAATAAACACTGAAGCTTTCTTT. It yields the protein CAISVGTGINTEAFF. This sequence joins TRBV10-3 and TRBJ1-1; 8 bases agree with TRBD1. Losses at the gene ends were 4 bases for V and 2 bases for J; bases not matched to a gene: 6. The CDR3 totals 15 residues. Germline values: CDR1 ENHRY, CDR2 SYGVKD.

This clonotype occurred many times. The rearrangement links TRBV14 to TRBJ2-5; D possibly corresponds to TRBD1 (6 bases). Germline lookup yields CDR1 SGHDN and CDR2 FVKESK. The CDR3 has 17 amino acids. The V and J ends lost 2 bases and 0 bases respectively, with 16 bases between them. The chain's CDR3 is CASSQLLLRDNQETQYF. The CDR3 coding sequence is TGTGCCAGCAGCCAATTACTGCTCCGGGACAACCAAGAGACCCAGTACTTC.

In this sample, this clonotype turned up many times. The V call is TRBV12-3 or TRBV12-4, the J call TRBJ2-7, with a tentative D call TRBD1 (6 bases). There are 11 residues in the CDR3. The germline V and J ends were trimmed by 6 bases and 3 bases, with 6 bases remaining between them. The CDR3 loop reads CASRQGYEQYF. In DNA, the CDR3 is TGTGCCAGCAGACAGGGCTACGAGCAGTACTTC.

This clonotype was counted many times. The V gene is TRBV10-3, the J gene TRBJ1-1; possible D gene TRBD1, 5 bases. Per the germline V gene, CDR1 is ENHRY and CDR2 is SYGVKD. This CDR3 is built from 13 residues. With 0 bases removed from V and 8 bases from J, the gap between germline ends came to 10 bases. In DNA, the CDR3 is TGTGCCATCAGTGAGTCTGGGCAGGGAGAAGCTTTCTTT. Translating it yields CAISESGQGEAFF.

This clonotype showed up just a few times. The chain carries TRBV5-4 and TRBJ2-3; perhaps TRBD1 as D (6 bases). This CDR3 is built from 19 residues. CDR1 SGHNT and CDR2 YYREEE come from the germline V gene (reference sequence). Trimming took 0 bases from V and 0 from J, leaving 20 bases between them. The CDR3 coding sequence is TGTGCCAGCAGCTTGGGAGGACAGCTTCCTCCTACTAGCACAGATACGCAGTATTTT. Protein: CASSLGGQLPPTSTDTQYF.

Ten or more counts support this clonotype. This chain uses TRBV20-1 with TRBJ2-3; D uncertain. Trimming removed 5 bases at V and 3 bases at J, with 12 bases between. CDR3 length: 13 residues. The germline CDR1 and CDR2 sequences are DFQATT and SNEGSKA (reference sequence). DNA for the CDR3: TGCAGTGCTCGGGCCGTAGTAACAGATACGCAGTATTTT. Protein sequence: CSARAVVTDTQYF.

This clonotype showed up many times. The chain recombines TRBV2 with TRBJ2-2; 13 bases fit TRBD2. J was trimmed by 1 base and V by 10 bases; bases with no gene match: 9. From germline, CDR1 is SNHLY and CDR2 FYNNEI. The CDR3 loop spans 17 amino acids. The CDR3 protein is CATRGLAGLMNTGELFF. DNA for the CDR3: TGTGCCACGAGGGGACTAGCGGGGCTAATGAACACCGGGGAGCTGTTTTTT.

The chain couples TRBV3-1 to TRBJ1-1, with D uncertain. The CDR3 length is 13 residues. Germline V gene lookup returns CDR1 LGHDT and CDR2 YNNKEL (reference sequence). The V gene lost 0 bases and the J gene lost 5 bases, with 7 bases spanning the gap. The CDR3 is CASSQDTGTEAFF. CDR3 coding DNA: TGTGCCAGCAGCCAAGATACCGGGACTGAAGCTTTCTTT.